These 15 T cell receptor beta chains were all obtained from the same sample, sequenced in a study of T cell repertoires in cytomegalovirus infection. TCRdb processed the reads anew with MiXCR; each CDR3 protein has one entry. Of 350,000 to 450,000 distinct CDR3 sequences listed, 15% to 20% are singletons. Sequenced: PBMCs. All receptors derive from a human donor in good health (CMV status not recorded). Some clones in this sample may be carry-over from other donors' samples.

This clonotype was seen ten or more times. This chain connects TRBV12-3 or TRBV12-4 to TRBJ1-5, with 7 bases matching TRBD1. V lost 4 bases to trimming and J lost 0 bases; unmatched junction nucleotides: 9. This CDR3 is built from 17 residues. This chain's CDR3 is CASSSTLGTASNQPQHF. The CDR3 coding sequence is TGTGCCAGCAGTTCGACCTTAGGGACAGCTAGCAATCAGCCCCAGCATTTT.

The V call is TRBV7-9, the J call TRBJ1-2, with D perhaps matching TRBD1 (5 bases). The length of the CDR3 is 15 residues. The ends were cut back, 5 bases at V and 8 bases at J, with 21 bases in the middle. Germline CDR1 and CDR2: SEHNR and FQNEAQ (reference sequence). CDR3 nucleotide sequence: TGTGCCAGCAGCAACTACCCCGGGACGAGGCGCGGCTACACCTTC. Translating gives CASSNYPGTRRGYTF.

In its sample, this clonotype was seen many times. The rearrangement joins TRBV28 to TRBJ1-4; no reliable D call. The CDR3 is made up of 15 amino acids. CDR1 is MDHEN and CDR2 is SYDVKM in the germline V gene. V lost 6 bases and J 4 bases, leaving 15 bases between the germline ends. DNA of the CDR3: TGTGCCAGCAGCCCCCAAGGACCGATTAATGAAAAACTGTTTTTT. The encoded protein is CASSPQGPINEKLFF.

This clonotype turned up a few times. The J gene is TRBJ1-3, the V gene TRBV19, with D perhaps matching TRBD1 (5 bases). Looked up from germline, CDR1 is LNHDA and CDR2 is SQIVND (reference sequence). V lost 6 bases and J lost 2, with 14 bases in between. The CDR3 runs to 15 residues. The CDR3: CASSKGTYAGNTIYF. CDR3 nucleotides: TGTGCCAGTAGCAAGGGGACGTACGCTGGAAACACCATATATTTT.

This clonotype came up many times. The chain employs TRBV5-1 and TRBJ2-3, with TRBD2 matching 7 bases. In germline, CDR1 is SGHRS, CDR2 YFSETQ. The CDR3 covers 14 residues. Trimming cost V 5 bases and J 3 bases; bases outside gene matches: 6. The CDR3 DNA reads as TGCGCCAGCAGACGTGGCGGGGGAACAGATACGCAGTATTTT. It is translated as CASRRGGGTDTQYF.

This clonotype was recorded at least ten times. The CDR3 DNA sequence: TGTGCCAGCAGCTCGAACAGGGCGGGCACTGAAGCTTTCTTT. This codes for CASSSNRAGTEAFF. The chain carries TRBV7-2 and TRBJ1-1; possible D gene TRBD1, 6 bases. V was cut by 4 bases and J by 4 bases, with 13 bases left in between. Germline values: CDR1 SGHTA, CDR2 FQGNSA. This CDR3 has 14 residues.

The chain carries TRBV6-6 and TRBJ2-7, with a tentative D call TRBD1 (6 bases). This CDR3 region has 14 residues. CDR1 MNHNY and CDR2 SVGAGI come from the germline V gene (reference sequence). The V and J ends lost 5 bases and 4 bases respectively, with 15 bases between them. The CDR3 DNA reads TGTGCCAGCAGTATACAGGGCTCCGGGTACGAGCAGTACTTC. Its protein product is CASSIQGSGYEQYF.

This chain connects TRBV27 to TRBJ1-5; D gene uncertain. The ends were cut back, 6 bases at V and 4 bases at J, with 7 bases in the middle. CDR1 and CDR2 (germline): MNHEY, SMNVEV (reference sequence). The CDR3 sequence is 12 residues long. The CDR3 DNA follows: TGTGCCAGCAGCGAGGCAAATCAGCCCCAGCATTTT. Translated, it gives CASSEANQPQHF.

This clonotype occurred many times. The gene calls are TRBV7-2 and TRBJ2-7, with D perhaps TRBD2 (5 bases). CDR1 and CDR2 (germline): SGHTA, FQGNSA. The length of the CDR3 is 15 residues. V was pared by 3 bases and J by 2 bases, with 14 bases between. The CDR3, as DNA: TGTGCCAGCAGCTTCGCCGAGGGCCCCACCTACGAGCAGTACTTC. This sequence encodes CASSFAEGPTYEQYF.

The gene calls are TRBV28 and TRBJ1-1; the D gene is possibly TRBD1 (6 bases). This CDR3 region has 14 residues. CDR1 is MDHEN, CDR2 SYDVKM, per germline. Trimming shortened V by 5 bases and J by 2 bases, and 12 bases separated the two germline ends. CDR3 in DNA: TGTGCCAGCAGTCGGGGGGGGGCAAACACTGAAGCTTTCTTT. Protein: CASSRGGANTEAFF.

The rearrangement uses TRBV7-9 and TRBJ2-5; perhaps TRBD2 as D (5 bases). V lost 3 bases and J lost 0, with 8 bases in between. CDR3 length: 14 residues. The V gene's germline CDR1 is SEHNR and CDR2 FQNEAQ (reference sequence). The CDR3 nucleotides read TGTGCCAGCAGCTTGACGGGGTACCAAGAGACCCAGTACTTC. Its translation is CASSLTGYQETQYF.

This clonotype was counted only a few times. The rearrangement links TRBV5-1 to TRBJ2-1; 13 bases fit TRBD2. Germline values: CDR1 SGHRS, CDR2 YFSETQ. The CDR3 has 15 residues. The V segment lost 7 bases and the J segment 7 bases; nucleotides outside the gene matches: 8. The CDR3 region is CASATGTSGVNEQFF. The CDR3 nucleotides read TGCGCCAGCGCTACCGGGACTAGCGGGGTAAATGAGCAGTTCTTC. The entire variable domain, with the rest obtained from reference TRBV5-1 and TRBJ2-1, is as follows: KAGVTQTPRYLIKTRGQQVTLSCSPISGHRSVSWYQQTPGQGLQFLFEYFSETQRNKGNFPGRFSGRQFSNSRSEMNVSTLELGDSALYLCASATGTSGVNEQFFGPGTRLTVL.

The chain employs TRBV6-1 and TRBJ2-3, with TRBD2 identical over 8 bases. The trim removed 5 bases at V and 0 bases at J, leaving 13 bases unmatched. The CDR3 contains 18 residues. Looked up from germline, CDR1 is MNHNS and CDR2 is SASEGT. The CDR3 DNA reads TGTGCCAGCAGTTTCACCCTAGGTAGCGGGGTTAGCACAGATACGCAGTATTTT. Protein: CASSFTLGSGVSTDTQYF.

The rearrangement links TRBV19 to TRBJ1-5; D may be TRBD1 (6 bases). The CDR3 consists of 13 residues. Trimming cost V 8 bases and J 0 bases, with 8 bases left between them. In germline, CDR1 is LNHDA, CDR2 SQIVND (reference sequence). The CDR3: CASRGRSNQPQHF. The CDR3 DNA reads TGTGCCAGTCGGGGGCGTAGCAATCAGCCCCAGCATTTT.

This clonotype was seen a few times. The rearrangement joins TRBV2 to TRBJ1-5, with D possibly being TRBD1 (5 bases). The CDR3 totals 16 residues. Trimming took off 4 bases at V and 0 bases at J, with 13 bases between the two ends. Germline CDR1 is SNHLY and CDR2 is FYNNEI. CDR3 in amino acids: CASSGWDPYSNQPQHF. In nucleotides, the CDR3 is TGTGCCAGCAGTGGCTGGGACCCTTATAGCAATCAGCCCCAGCATTTT.